This TCR beta chain comes out of a study of somatic mutations in cytotoxic T cells in rheumatoid arthritis. Assay used: immunoSEQ multiplex PCR; TCRdb lists only in-frame clones, some missing. The data hold about 10,000 clones, with 85% observed a single time. Positive magnetic bead selection separated CD4+ and CD8+ cells, and flow cytometry confirmed purity. The germline V gene encodes CDR1 MNHEY and CDR2 SVGAGI. J gave up 6 bases and V 2 bases, and 4 bases lay outside the gene matches. The CDR3 is 14 amino acids. The J gene is TRBJ1-5, the V gene TRBV6-5, with 7 bases lining up with TRBD1. The TCR was taken from an adult with rheumatoid arthritis. Sequencing input: CD8+ T cells sorted from blood. For the CDR3, the DNA is TGTGCCAGCAGTTACGGTTCAGGGGGTCAGCCCCAGCATTTT. It codes for CASSYGSGGQPQHF.